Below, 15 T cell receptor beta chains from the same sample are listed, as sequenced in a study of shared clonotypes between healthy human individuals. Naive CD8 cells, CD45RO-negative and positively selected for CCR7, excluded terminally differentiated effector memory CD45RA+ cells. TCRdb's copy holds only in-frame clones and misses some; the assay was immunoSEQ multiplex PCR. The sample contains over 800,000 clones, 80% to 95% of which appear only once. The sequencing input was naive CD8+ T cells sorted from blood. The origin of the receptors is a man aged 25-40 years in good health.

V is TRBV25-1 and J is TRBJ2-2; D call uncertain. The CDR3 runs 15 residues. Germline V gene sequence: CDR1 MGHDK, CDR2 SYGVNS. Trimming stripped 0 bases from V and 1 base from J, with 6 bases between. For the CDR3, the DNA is TGTGCCAGCAGTGAATATGCAGGGAACACCGGGGAGCTGTTTTTT. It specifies CASSEYAGNTGELFF.

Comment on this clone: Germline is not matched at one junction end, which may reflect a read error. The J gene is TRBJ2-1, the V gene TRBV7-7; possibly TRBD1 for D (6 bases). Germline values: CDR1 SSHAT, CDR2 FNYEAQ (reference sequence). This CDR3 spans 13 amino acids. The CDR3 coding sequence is TGTGCTAGCAGCTTAACAGGGTATAATGAGCAGTTCTTC. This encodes CASSLTGYNEQFF.

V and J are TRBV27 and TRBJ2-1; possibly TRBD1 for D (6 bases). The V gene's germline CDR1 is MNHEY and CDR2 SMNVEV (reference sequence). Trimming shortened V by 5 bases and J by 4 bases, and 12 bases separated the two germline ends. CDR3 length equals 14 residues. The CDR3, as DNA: TGTGCCAGCAGTCGTGGACAGTTTTACAATGAGCAGTTCTTC. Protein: CASSRGQFYNEQFF.

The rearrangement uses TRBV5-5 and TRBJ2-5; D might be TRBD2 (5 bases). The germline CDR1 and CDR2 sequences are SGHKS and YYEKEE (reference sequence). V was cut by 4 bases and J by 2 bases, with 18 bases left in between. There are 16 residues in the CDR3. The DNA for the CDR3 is TGTGCCAGCAGCGCGCGGTTGTCTAGCAGACAAGAGACCCAGTACTTC. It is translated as CASSARLSSRQETQYF. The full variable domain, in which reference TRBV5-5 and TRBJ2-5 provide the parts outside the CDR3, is DAGVTQSPTHLIKTRGQQVTLRCSPISGHKSVSWYQQVLGQGPQFIFQYYEKEERGRGNFPDRFSARQFPNYSSELNVNALLLGDSALYLCASSARLSSRQETQYFGPGTRLLVL.

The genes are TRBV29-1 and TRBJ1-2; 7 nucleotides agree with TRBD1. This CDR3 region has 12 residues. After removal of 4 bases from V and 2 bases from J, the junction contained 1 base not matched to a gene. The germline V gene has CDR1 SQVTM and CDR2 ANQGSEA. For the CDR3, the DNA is TGCAGCGTTGCGACAGGGAACTATGGCTACACCTTC. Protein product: CSVATGNYGYTF.

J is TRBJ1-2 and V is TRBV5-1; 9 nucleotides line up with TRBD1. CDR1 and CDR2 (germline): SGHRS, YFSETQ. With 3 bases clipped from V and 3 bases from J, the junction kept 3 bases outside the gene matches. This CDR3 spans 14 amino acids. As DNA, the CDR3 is TGCGCCAGCAGCTCCGGGACAGGGTACTATGGCTACACCTTC. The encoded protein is CASSSGTGYYGYTF.

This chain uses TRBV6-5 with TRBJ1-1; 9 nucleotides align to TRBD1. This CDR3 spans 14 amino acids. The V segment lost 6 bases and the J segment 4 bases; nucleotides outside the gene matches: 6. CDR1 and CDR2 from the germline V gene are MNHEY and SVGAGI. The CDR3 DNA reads TGTGCCAGCAGGACACAGGGGGCTATCACTGAAGCTTTCTTT. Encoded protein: CASRTQGAITEAFF.

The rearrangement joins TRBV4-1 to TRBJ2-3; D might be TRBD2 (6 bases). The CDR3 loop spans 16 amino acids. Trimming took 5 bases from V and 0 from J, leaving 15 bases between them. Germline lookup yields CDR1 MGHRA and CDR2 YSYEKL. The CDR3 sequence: CASSTAAGSSTDTQYF. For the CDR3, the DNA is TGCGCCAGCAGCACAGCCGCGGGGTCTAGCACAGATACGCAGTATTTT.

DNA for the CDR3: TGCGCCAGCAGCCAAGAGACAGGGGGTAGCAATCAGCCCCAGCATTTT. Amino acid sequence: CASSQETGGSNQPQHF. The genes are TRBV4-1 and TRBJ1-5, with 9 nucleotides matching TRBD1. This CDR3 spans 16 amino acids. The V gene end was trimmed by 0 bases and the J gene end by 0 bases; junction bases not matched to a gene: 0. Germline V lookup: CDR1 MGHRA, CDR2 YSYEKL.

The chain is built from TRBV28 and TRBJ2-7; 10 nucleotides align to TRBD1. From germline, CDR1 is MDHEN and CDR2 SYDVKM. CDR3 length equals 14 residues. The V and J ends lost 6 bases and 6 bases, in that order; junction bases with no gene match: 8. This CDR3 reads CASSQTGTGVEQYF. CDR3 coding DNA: TGTGCCAGCAGCCAGACCGGGACAGGGGTCGAGCAGTACTTC.

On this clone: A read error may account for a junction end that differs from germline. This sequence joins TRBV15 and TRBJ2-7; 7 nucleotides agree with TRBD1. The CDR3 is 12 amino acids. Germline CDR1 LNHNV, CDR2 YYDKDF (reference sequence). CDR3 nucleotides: TGTGCCGCCAGCCTTGACAGGGCCGAGCAGTACTTC. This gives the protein CAASLDRAEQYF.

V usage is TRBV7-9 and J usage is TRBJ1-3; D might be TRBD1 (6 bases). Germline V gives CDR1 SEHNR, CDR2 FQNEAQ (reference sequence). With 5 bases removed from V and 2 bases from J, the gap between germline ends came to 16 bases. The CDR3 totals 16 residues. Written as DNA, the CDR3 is TGTGCCAGCAGCCCGCTAACAGGGAGTGCTGGAAACACCATATATTTT. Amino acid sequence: CASSPLTGSAGNTIYF.

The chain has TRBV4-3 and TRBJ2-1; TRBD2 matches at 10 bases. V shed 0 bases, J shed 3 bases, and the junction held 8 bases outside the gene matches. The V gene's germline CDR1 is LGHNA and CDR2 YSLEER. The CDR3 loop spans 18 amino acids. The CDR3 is CASSQDSGAGGYYNEQFF. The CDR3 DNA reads TGCGCCAGCAGCCAAGATTCCGGAGCGGGAGGGTACTACAATGAGCAGTTCTTC.

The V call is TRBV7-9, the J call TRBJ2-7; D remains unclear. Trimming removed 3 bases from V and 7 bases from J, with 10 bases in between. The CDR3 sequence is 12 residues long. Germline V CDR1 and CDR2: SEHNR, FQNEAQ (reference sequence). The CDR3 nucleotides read TGTGCCAGCAGCTTCGGGCTTCAGGAGCAGTACTTC. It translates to CASSFGLQEQYF.

The CDR3 protein is CASSQASGSSYNEQFF. DNA of the CDR3: TGCGCCAGCAGCCAAGCTAGCGGGAGCTCCTACAATGAGCAGTTCTTC. The chain couples TRBV4-1 to TRBJ2-1; 10 nucleotides align to TRBD2. The CDR3 covers 16 residues. V lost 1 base, J lost 0 bases, and 0 bases stayed unmatched. The germline CDR1 and CDR2 sequences are MGHRA and YSYEKL.